The 17 T cell receptor beta chains below come from one sample, sequenced in a study of T cells in Graves' hyperthyroidism and ophthalmopathy. Using RNA transcripts as the source, TCR beta CDR3 regions were amplified. RT-PCR in the first round (using the HTBI primer set) targeted the TCR CDR3. TCRdb re-derived calls from the multiplex PCR reads in MiXCR, one entry per CDR3 protein. The table has about 690,000 distinct CDR3 sequences, 17% seen once. The sequenced material came from blood. The receptors were sampled from a man in his fifties or sixties with Graves' hyperthyroidism.

At least ten counts were recorded for this clonotype. The chain combines TRBV27 with TRBJ2-1; no clear D. The CDR3 totals 13 residues. Per the germline V gene, CDR1 is MNHEY and CDR2 is SMNVEV (reference sequence). V lost 0 bases and J lost 9, with 9 bases in between. CDR3 nucleotide sequence: TGTGCCAGCAGTTTATCGGTAGGAGTTGAGCAGTTCTTC. Protein product: CASSLSVGVEQFF.

The chain employs TRBV6-5 and TRBJ2-7; TRBD2 agrees at 12 bases. The CDR3 is 15 amino acids. Germline CDR1 and CDR2: MNHEY and SVGAGI. V trimming: 8 bases; J trimming: 5 bases; junction bases outside the gene matches: 10. The CDR3 region is CASVLGLAGFNEQYF. The CDR3 coding sequence is TGTGCCAGCGTTCTCGGACTAGCGGGATTCAACGAGCAGTACTTC.

The sample holds many counts of this clonotype. CDR3 in amino acids: CASSIDRVGANRVSEQFF. CDR3 nucleotides: TGTGCCAGTAGTATAGATCGGGTGGGGGCGAACAGGGTTAGTGAGCAGTTCTTC. The chain uses TRBV19 and TRBJ2-1, with D possibly TRBD1 on 6 matching bases. Trimming left V 0 bases short and J 9 bases short, with 24 bases between. Germline CDR1 reads LNHDA; CDR2 reads SQIVND (reference sequence). The CDR3 extends over 18 amino acids.

At least ten counts were recorded for this clonotype. This chain connects TRBV5-5 to TRBJ2-7, with unresolved D. This CDR3 contains 13 residues. V lost 4 bases and J lost 2, with 10 bases in between. Per germline, CDR1 SGHKS and CDR2 YYEKEE (reference sequence). CDR3 bases: TGTGCCAGCAGCCTGTATCCCACCTACGAGCAGTACTTC. This encodes CASSLYPTYEQYF.

In its sample, this clonotype was seen a few times. Its ends do not fully match the called genes, so a read error is possible. J is TRBJ2-4 and V is TRBV7-2, with TRBD2 matching 9 bases. The germline V gene has CDR1 SGHTA and CDR2 FQGNSA. This CDR3 region has 16 residues. The CDR3 nucleotides are TGTGCCAGCAGCGTCCCCTTAGCGGGAGCCCAAAACATTCAGTACTTC. It yields the protein CASSVPLAGAQNIQYF. Filled out from reference TRBV7-2 and TRBJ2-4, the complete variable domain reads GAGVSQSPSNKVTEKGKDVELRCDPISGHTALYWYRQSLGQGLEFLIYFQGNSAPDKSGLPSDRFSAERTGGSVSTLTIQRTQQEDSAVYLCASSVPLAGAQNIQYFGAGTRLSVL.

The sample holds many counts of this clonotype. This chain links TRBV27 with TRBJ2-7; 7 bases are shared with TRBD1. With V trimmed by 0 bases and J by 6 bases, 8 bases remained unmatched. The germline V gene has CDR1 MNHEY and CDR2 SMNVEV (reference sequence). The CDR3 loop spans 15 amino acids. CDR3: CASSLSGSGGLEQYF. In DNA, the CDR3 is TGTGCCAGCAGTTTATCCGGGTCAGGGGGTCTCGAGCAGTACTTC.

The rearrangement uses TRBV19 and TRBJ2-2; D is perhaps TRBD1 (6 bases). Germline CDR1 LNHDA, CDR2 SQIVND (reference sequence). This CDR3 region has 14 residues. The V end was cut by 7 bases, the J end by 1 base, with 10 bases between. The CDR3, as DNA: TGTGCCAGTACCGCAGGGGTGAACACCGGGGAGCTGTTTTTT. Encoded protein: CASTAGVNTGELFF.

This sequence joins TRBV6-2 or TRBV6-3 and TRBJ2-7, with D unresolved. This CDR3 comprises 12 residues. V was clipped by 2 bases and J by 3 bases, with 5 bases between them. The germline gives CDR1 MNHEY, CDR2 SVGEGT. The CDR3 loop reads CASSYRFYEQYF. The CDR3 DNA sequence: TGTGCCAGCAGTTACCGGTTCTACGAGCAGTACTTC.

This clonotype has ten or more counts. The chain joins TRBV28 to TRBJ2-5; 7 nucleotides align to TRBD1. The germline V gene has CDR1 MDHEN and CDR2 SYDVKM. With V trimmed by 2 bases and J by 2 bases, 5 bases remained unmatched. The CDR3 runs 15 residues. The CDR3 loop is CASSLLGTVQETQYF. DNA for the CDR3: TGTGCCAGCAGTTTACTTGGGACAGTACAAGAGACCCAGTACTTC.

This clonotype appeared many times. The chain has TRBV18 and TRBJ2-2; D not certain. The CDR3 extends over 15 amino acids. In germline, CDR1 is KGHSH, CDR2 LQKENI. Trimming removed 3 bases at V and 0 bases at J, with 8 bases between. The CDR3 protein is CASSPTATNTGELFF. The CDR3 DNA reads as TGTGCCAGCTCACCTACGGCGACGAACACCGGGGAGCTGTTTTTT.

This clonotype has a count of ten or more. The CDR3: CASSYSDGLNSPLHF. Here the CDR3 DNA reads TGTGCCAGCAGTTACTCGGACGGACTTAATTCACCCCTCCACTTT. The V and J genes are TRBV6-5 and TRBJ1-6; D gene uncertain. Germline V gene lookup returns CDR1 MNHEY and CDR2 SVGAGI. The CDR3 has 15 amino acids. V lost 0 bases and J lost 6, with 9 bases in between.

The chain is built from TRBV14 and TRBJ2-1, with TRBD2 identical over 12 bases. Germline V lookup: CDR1 SGHDN, CDR2 FVKESK. This CDR3 comprises 19 residues. The junction had 11 bases not matched to a gene; V was cut back by 5 bases and J by 0 bases. The CDR3 sequence is CASSLGLAGSASSYNEQFF. CDR3 coding DNA: TGTGCCAGCAGCTTGGGACTAGCGGGTTCGGCGAGCTCCTACAATGAGCAGTTCTTC.

V and J are TRBV30 and TRBJ1-2; tentatively, D is TRBD1 (6 bases). The V and J ends lost 2 bases and 7 bases respectively, with 14 bases between them. The CDR3 spans 13 residues. Per germline, CDR1 GTSNPN and CDR2 SVGIG (reference sequence). The CDR3 region is CAWSLRGSFGYTF. In DNA, the CDR3 is TGTGCCTGGAGTTTAAGGGGGAGCTTTGGCTACACCTTC.

This clonotype occurred many times. This rearrangement joins TRBV2 to TRBJ2-5, with 7 bases identical to TRBD2. CDR1 is SNHLY, CDR2 FYNNEI, per germline. The J segment lost 4 bases and the V segment lost 6 bases, leaving 8 bases of the junction unmatched. The CDR3 length is 14 residues. The CDR3 DNA reads as TGTGCCAGCAGCCCCTCGACGGGGGGAGAGACCCAGTACTTC. Translating gives CASSPSTGGETQYF.

Notes on this clonotype: A read error may produce the germline difference seen at one junction end. The gene calls are TRBV28 and TRBJ1-2; D is unclear. Germline CDR1 MDHEN, CDR2 SYDVKM. The CDR3 spans 13 residues. In DNA, the CDR3 is TGTGCGAGCAGTACCCCGAGAGCCTATGGCTACACCTTC. Translation gives CASSTPRAYGYTF.

The V call is TRBV12-3 or TRBV12-4, the J call TRBJ2-5, with D perhaps matching TRBD2 (6 bases). The V and J ends lost 5 bases and 5 bases respectively, with 18 bases between them. CDR3 length: 15 amino acids. CDR3: CASSRIYPGRETQYF. The CDR3 DNA follows: TGTGCCAGCAGTCGTATATACCCAGGGAGGGAGACCCAGTACTTC.

This clonotype was recorded many times. This rearrangement joins TRBV5-1 to TRBJ1-1, with 10 bases fitting TRBD1. CDR1 SGHRS and CDR2 YFSETQ come from the germline V gene. After removal of 0 bases from V and 5 bases from J, the junction contained 4 bases not matched to a gene. This CDR3 is 15 amino acids long. This CDR3 reads CASSLVPGQGTEAFF. For the CDR3, the DNA is TGCGCCAGCAGCTTGGTCCCGGGACAGGGGACTGAAGCTTTCTTT.